This record looks at one T cell receptor (beta chain) sequence and its context. The record originates from a study of blood T cell repertoires in COVID-19. Across the study: The United States, Italy and Spain supplied acute and convalescent COVID-19 samples. Nucleic acid was either cDNA or gDNA, and it came from T cells, B-cell-depleted T cells, or PBMCs.

Original handling: By means of reference gene primer amplification, nucleated cell counts were estimated. This table comes from immunoSEQ multiplex PCR, and its TCRdb copy is limited to in-frame clones, with some not included. The DNA gave D and trimming, while V, J and clone size come from that table. The sample records 300,000 to 350,000 clones, about 93% being singletons. The receptor was derived from a woman between 18 and 29 years old who had recovered from COVID-19. What was sequenced was peripheral blood.

CDR3 protein: CASSPQGLESDTQYF. The CDR3 bases are TGTGCCAGCAGCCCACAGGGACTAGAGTCAGATACGCAGTATTTT. The J gene is TRBJ2-3, the V gene TRBV7-9; 8 nucleotides align to TRBD2. With 5 bases clipped from V and 4 bases from J, the junction kept 8 bases outside the gene matches. This CDR3 has 15 residues. Germline V lookup: CDR1 SEHNR, CDR2 FQNEAQ (reference sequence).